This T cell receptor beta chain emerged from a study of shared clonotypes between healthy human individuals. Overall study: Those who served as donors were two women and a few men between the ages of 18 and 49.

TCRdb's copy holds only in-frame clones and misses some; the assay was immunoSEQ multiplex PCR. The data contain millions of clones, just under 95% of them singletons. Germline CDR1 reads LNHDA; CDR2 reads SQIVND (reference sequence). Trimming stripped 5 bases from V and 6 bases from J, with 20 bases between. This CDR3 is built from 15 residues. Terminally differentiated effector memory CD45RA+ cells were excluded from the naive CD8 cells, which were CD45RO-negative and positively selected for CCR7. The sample taken for sequencing was naive CD8+ T cells sorted from blood. This receptor was obtained from a man aged 18-30 years in good health. This chain joins TRBV19 and TRBJ2-7; possibly TRBD1 for D (6 bases). CDR3 in amino acids: CASSLTGITVGEQYF. As DNA, the CDR3 is TGTGCCAGTAGTCTTACAGGGATAACGGTAGGCGAGCAGTACTTC.